A selection of T cell receptor beta chains follows, all from one sample in a study of blood T cell repertoires in COVID-19. Using immunoSEQ multiplex PCR, the repertoire was profiled, and TCRdb retains in-frame clones only, with some absent. Here the sample spans about 59,000 clones, about 88% being singletons. The sample taken for sequencing was peripheral blood. All receptors come from an older man in a cohort sampled during active COVID-19. Both conserved end residues are part of each CDR3. A D gene is named only where the DNA matches it firmly. Part of the rows lack a size; the others show once, few, many or a class for expanded clones.

V: TRBV29-1
size: NA
J: TRBJ2-6
length: 18
D: TRBD1
CDR3: CSVEGWDRGLTGANVLTF
DNA: TGCAGCGTTGAAGGTTGGGACAGGGGGCTTACTGGGGCCAACGTCCTGACTTTC

V: TRBV7-6
size: NA
J: TRBJ2-3
length: 16
D: TRBD1
CDR3: CASSSHRDRGTDTQYF
DNA: TGTGCCAGCAGCTCCCATAGGGACAGGGGCACAGATACGCAGTATTTT

V: TRBV6-5
size: NA
J: TRBJ1-2
length: 14
D: NA
CDR3: CASSTGWSNYGYTF
DNA: TGTGCCAGCAGTACAGGGTGGTCTAACTATGGCTACACCTTC

V: TRBV27
size: NA
J: TRBJ2-5
length: 14
D: NA
CDR3: CASSSGQTQETQYF
DNA: TGTGCCAGCAGTTCCGGACAGACCCAAGAGACCCAGTACTTC

V: TRBV11-3
size: NA
J: TRBJ2-2
length: 14
D: NA
CDR3: CASSSDSNTGELFF
DNA: TGTGCCAGCAGCTCGGACAGTAACACCGGGGAGCTGTTTTTT

V: TRBV19
size: NA
J: TRBJ2-5
length: 15
D: TRBD2
CDR3: CASSGGGLADETQYF
DNA: TGTGCCAGTAGTGGGGGGGGACTAGCAGACGAGACCCAGTACTTC

V: TRBV18
size: NA
J: TRBJ1-3
length: 13
D: NA
CDR3: CASSLVAVDTIYF
DNA: TGTGCCAGCTCACTCGTCGCGGTGGACACCATATATTTT

V: TRBV7-9
size: NA
J: TRBJ1-4
length: 15
D: NA
CDR3: CASSLGTVSNEKLFF
DNA: TGTGCCAGCAGCTTAGGGACAGTCTCTAATGAAAAACTGTTTTTT

V: TRBV18
size: NA
J: TRBJ1-2
length: 16
D: TRBD1
CDR3: CASSPSGTGVYYGYTF
DNA: TGTGCCAGCTCACCCTCCGGGACAGGGGTGTACTATGGCTACACCTTC

V: TRBV6-2/TRBV6-3
size: NA
J: TRBJ1-6
length: 15
D: NA
CDR3: CASSYSGGGGSPLHF
DNA: TGTGCCAGCAGTTACTCCGGGGGAGGAGGTTCACCCCTCCACTTT

V: TRBV3-1/TRBV3-2
size: NA
J: TRBJ2-7
length: 16
D: TRBD1
CDR3: CASSQVPGQGVYEQYF
DNA: TGTGCCAGCAGCCAAGTACCGGGACAGGGGGTGTACGAGCAGTACTTC

V: TRBV5-1
size: NA
J: TRBJ2-3
length: 15
D: NA
CDR3: CASSSGHTSTDTQYF
DNA: TGCGCCAGCAGCTCGGGACACACTAGCACAGATACGCAGTATTTT

V: TRBV19
size: NA
J: TRBJ1-5
length: 16
D: NA
CDR3: CASSPNRVMSNQPQHF
DNA: TGTGCCAGTAGTCCAAACAGGGTCATGAGCAATCAGCCCCAGCATTTT

V: TRBV3-1/TRBV3-2
size: NA
J: TRBJ2-1
length: 16
D: NA
CDR3: CASSQGLQSSYNEQFF
DNA: TGTGCCAGCAGCCAAGGACTGCAGAGCTCCTACAATGAGCAGTTCTTC

V: TRBV4-2
size: NA
J: TRBJ1-1
length: 16
D: NA
CDR3: CASSQAGGGGNTEAFF
DNA: TGTGCCAGCAGCCAGGCCGGGGGAGGGGGGAACACTGAAGCTTTCTTT

V: TRBV6-4
size: NA
J: TRBJ2-3
length: 14
D: TRBD2
CDR3: CASSDSGLSGTQYF
DNA: TGTGCCAGCAGTGACTCGGGACTATCCGGTACGCAGTATTTT

V: TRBV24-1
size: NA
J: TRBJ1-2
length: 13
D: TRBD1
CDR3: CATSPGQGGGYTF
DNA: TGTGCCACCAGCCCGGGACAGGGTGGTGGCTACACCTTC

V: TRBV6-5
size: few
J: TRBJ1-3
length: 16
D: NA
CDR3: CASSYGRGVDGNTIYF
DNA: TGTGCCAGCAGTTACGGTCGGGGTGTCGATGGAAACACCATATATTTT

V: TRBV3-1/TRBV3-2
size: NA
J: TRBJ2-3
length: 16
D: TRBD2
CDR3: CASSQASGSRTDTQYF
DNA: TGTGCCAGCAGCCAAGCTAGCGGGAGTAGGACAGATACGCAGTATTTT

V: TRBV7-2
size: NA
J: TRBJ1-1
length: 12
D: TRBD1
CDR3: CASSTGTGLAFF
DNA: TGTGCCAGCAGCACCGGGACAGGTCTGGCTTTCTTT

V: TRBV7-2
size: once
J: TRBJ2-1
length: 15
D: NA
CDR3: CASSLGGTLYNEQFF
DNA: TGTGCCAGCAGCTTAGGGGGGACACTCTACAATGAGCAGTTCTTC

V: TRBV5-4
size: NA
J: TRBJ2-7
length: 14
D: NA
CDR3: CASSLPTGDYEQYF
DNA: TGTGCCAGCAGCTTGCCAACGGGAGACTACGAGCAGTACTTC

V: TRBV5-1
size: NA
J: TRBJ1-3
length: 16
D: NA
CDR3: CASSPSTGLSGNTIYF
DNA: TGCGCCAGCAGCCCATCGACAGGTCTCTCTGGAAACACCATATATTTT

V: TRBV5-1
size: NA
J: TRBJ2-1
length: 18
D: TRBD2
CDR3: CASSLGGTSGGATNEQFF
DNA: TGCGCCAGCAGCTTGGGAGGGACTAGCGGGGGGGCCACCAATGAGCAGTTCTTC

V: TRBV5-6
size: NA
J: TRBJ1-2
length: 14
D: NA
CDR3: CASSQPGGNYGYTF
DNA: TGTGCCAGCAGCCAACCGGGAGGAAACTATGGCTACACCTTC

V: TRBV18
size: NA
J: TRBJ1-1
length: 15
D: TRBD1
CDR3: CASSRYRGPNTEAFF
DNA: TGTGCCAGCTCGCGGTACAGGGGCCCGAACACTGAAGCTTTCTTT

V: TRBV4-3
size: once
J: TRBJ2-3
length: 15
D: NA
CDR3: CASSQDWRGADTQYF
DNA: TGCGCCAGCAGCCAAGATTGGCGGGGTGCAGATACGCAGTATTTT

V: TRBV5-1
size: NA
J: TRBJ2-3
length: 14
D: TRBD1
CDR3: CASGPGQGTDTQYF
DNA: TGCGCCAGCGGACCGGGACAGGGGACAGATACGCAGTATTTT

V: TRBV7-3
size: NA
J: TRBJ2-7
length: 14
D: NA
CDR3: CASSQVAGPYEQYF
DNA: TGTGCCAGCAGCCAAGTCGCGGGGCCGTACGAGCAGTACTTC

V: TRBV6-4
size: NA
J: TRBJ1-2
length: 17
D: NA
CDR3: CASSEVAGSGSVSGYTF
DNA: TGTGCCAGCAGTGAGGTGGCAGGGTCCGGGTCCGTCAGTGGCTACACCTTC

V: TRBV11-2
size: NA
J: TRBJ1-6
length: 16
D: TRBD1
CDR3: CASSLNPPRGTSPLHF
DNA: TGTGCCAGCAGCTTAAACCCCCCCAGGGGGACTTCACCCCTCCACTTT

V: TRBV7-9
size: NA
J: TRBJ1-6
length: 14
D: TRBD1
CDR3: CASSYGTGNSPLHF
DNA: TGTGCCAGCAGCTACGGGACAGGCAATTCACCCCTCCACTTT

V: TRBV24-1
size: NA
J: TRBJ1-1
length: 18
D: NA
CDR3: CATSDWESLHSLNTEAFF
DNA: TGTGCCACCAGTGATTGGGAGAGCCTCCATAGCCTTAACACTGAAGCTTTCTTT

V: TRBV19
size: few
J: TRBJ2-7
length: 14
D: TRBD1
CDR3: CASSPTGVPYEQYF
DNA: TGTGCCAGTAGTCCCACAGGGGTCCCCTACGAGCAGTACTTC

V: TRBV9
size: NA
J: TRBJ1-2
length: 13
D: NA
CDR3: CASSVDSDYGYTF
DNA: TGTGCCAGCAGCGTAGATTCGGACTATGGCTACACCTTC

V: TRBV6-5
size: NA
J: TRBJ2-7
length: 14
D: TRBD2
CDR3: CASRGSGTSYEQYF
DNA: TGTGCCAGCAGGGGGAGCGGGACCTCCTACGAGCAGTACTTC

V: TRBV9
size: NA
J: TRBJ2-4
length: 14
D: NA
CDR3: CASSVGNRENIQYF
DNA: TGTGCCAGCAGCGTAGGGAACAGGGAAAACATTCAGTACTTC

V: TRBV7-5
size: NA
J: TRBJ2-3
length: 16
D: NA
CDR3: CARSGTRLVCDYTQYF
DNA: TGTGCCAGAAGCGGAACTCGACTAGTGTGTGATTATACGCAGTATTTT

V: TRBV3-1/TRBV3-2
size: few
J: TRBJ1-1
length: 13
D: NA
CDR3: CASSRGKDTEAFF
DNA: TGTGCCAGCAGCCGGGGCAAGGACACTGAAGCTTTCTTT

V: TRBV6-5
size: NA
J: TRBJ2-7
length: 13
D: NA
CDR3: CASSFRVSNEQYF
DNA: TGTGCCAGCAGTTTCAGGGTTTCTAATGAGCAGTACTTC

V: TRBV5-1
size: NA
J: TRBJ1-1
length: 15
D: TRBD1
CDR3: CASSLDGQGNTEAFF
DNA: TGCGCCAGCAGTCTTGACGGACAGGGGAACACTGAAGCTTTCTTT

V: TRBV9
size: NA
J: TRBJ2-1
length: 15
D: TRBD1
CDR3: CASSYGTGPYNEQFF
DNA: TGTGCCAGCAGCTATGGGACAGGGCCGTACAATGAGCAGTTCTTC

V: TRBV7-9
size: once
J: TRBJ1-2
length: 13
D: NA
CDR3: CASHLQGFGGYTF
DNA: TGTGCCAGTCATCTTCAGGGTTTCGGGGGCTACACCTTC

V: TRBV5-6
size: NA
J: TRBJ2-3
length: 14
D: NA
CDR3: CASSDYDGGDTQYF
DNA: TGTGCCAGCAGCGACTACGATGGTGGAGATACGCAGTATTTT

V: TRBV7-2
size: NA
J: TRBJ2-1
length: 16
D: TRBD1
CDR3: CASSVTGASSYNEQFF
DNA: TGTGCCAGCAGCGTTACAGGGGCTAGCTCCTACAATGAGCAGTTCTTC

V: TRBV5-4
size: NA
J: TRBJ1-1
length: 14
D: NA
CDR3: CASRKGVENTEAFF
DNA: TGTGCCAGCAGGAAGGGGGTCGAGAACACTGAAGCTTTCTTT

V: TRBV4-2
size: NA
J: TRBJ2-5
length: 15
D: TRBD1
CDR3: CASSQAVTGEETQYF
DNA: TGTGCCAGCAGCCAAGCGGTAACAGGGGAAGAGACCCAGTACTTC

V: TRBV10-1
size: NA
J: TRBJ1-1
length: 13
D: NA
CDR3: CASSMEENTEAFF
DNA: TGCGCCAGCAGCATGGAGGAGAACACTGAAGCTTTCTTT

V: TRBV12-3/TRBV12-4
size: NA
J: TRBJ2-1
length: 13
D: TRBD2
CDR3: CASSSRTSGEQFF
DNA: TGTGCCAGCAGCAGTCGGACTAGCGGAGAGCAGTTCTTC

V: TRBV6-1
size: NA
J: TRBJ1-1
length: 18
D: NA
CDR3: CASSVAWALRVKNTEAFF
DNA: TGTGCCAGCAGTGTTGCGTGGGCCCTGAGGGTTAAAAACACTGAAGCTTTCTTT

V: TRBV6-5
size: NA
J: TRBJ2-1
length: 14
D: TRBD1
CDR3: CASRRQGGGNEQFF
DNA: TGTGCCAGCAGGAGACAGGGGGGAGGGAATGAGCAGTTCTTC

V: TRBV7-9
size: NA
J: TRBJ1-4
length: 14
D: NA
CDR3: CASSQRQVHEKLFF
DNA: TGTGCCAGCAGCCAAAGACAGGTCCATGAAAAACTGTTTTTT

V: TRBV6-5
size: NA
J: TRBJ2-3
length: 16
D: TRBD2
CDR3: CASSYSSGKSTDTQYF
DNA: TGTGCCAGCAGTTACTCTAGCGGGAAAAGCACAGATACGCAGTATTTT

V: TRBV7-2
size: NA
J: TRBJ1-1
length: 18
D: TRBD1
CDR3: CASSLVGAGQGTYTEAFF
DNA: TGTGCCAGCAGCTTAGTCGGGGCTGGACAGGGGACCTACACTGAAGCTTTCTTT

V: TRBV21-1
size: NA
J: TRBJ1-2
length: 14
D: NA
CDR3: CASSKADRSNGYTF
DNA: TGTGCCAGCAGCAAAGCGGACAGAAGTAATGGCTACACCTTC

V: TRBV11-2
size: NA
J: TRBJ1-2
length: 15
D: NA
CDR3: CASSLDPGSNYGYTF
DNA: TGTGCCAGCAGCTTAGATCCGGGTTCTAACTATGGCTACACCTTC

V: TRBV25-1
size: NA
J: TRBJ2-7
length: 13
D: NA
CDR3: CASRETGFGEQYF
DNA: TGTGCCAGCAGGGAAACAGGGTTTGGCGAGCAGTACTTC

V: TRBV30
size: few
J: TRBJ1-2
length: 13
D: NA
CDR3: CAWSVPQGRGYTF
DNA: TGTGCCTGGAGTGTACCTCAGGGCCGTGGCTACACCTTC

V: TRBV19
size: NA
J: TRBJ2-1
length: 16
D: TRBD2
CDR3: CASSISGLALYNEQFF
DNA: TGTGCCAGTAGTATCTCTGGACTAGCGCTCTACAATGAGCAGTTCTTC

V: TRBV5-1
size: NA
J: TRBJ1-1
length: 15
D: NA
CDR3: CASSPSGRGNTEAFF
DNA: TGCGCCAGCAGTCCTTCCGGAAGAGGGAACACTGAAGCTTTCTTT